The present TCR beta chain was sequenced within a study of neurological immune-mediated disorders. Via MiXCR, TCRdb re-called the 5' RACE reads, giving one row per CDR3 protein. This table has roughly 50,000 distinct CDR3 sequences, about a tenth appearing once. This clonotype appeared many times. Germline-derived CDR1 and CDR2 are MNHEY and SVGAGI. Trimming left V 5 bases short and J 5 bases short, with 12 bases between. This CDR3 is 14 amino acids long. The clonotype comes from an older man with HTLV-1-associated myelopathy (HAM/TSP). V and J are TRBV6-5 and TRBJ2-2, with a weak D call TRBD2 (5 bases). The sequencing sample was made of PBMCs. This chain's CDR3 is CASSRSVSTGELFF. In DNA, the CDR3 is TGTGCCAGCAGTCGTAGCGTTTCTACCGGGGAGCTGTTTTTT.